These 17 T cell receptor beta chains came from one sample sequenced in a study of T cells in Graves' hyperthyroidism and ophthalmopathy. The CDR3 regions of TCR beta were amplified from RNA transcripts. HTBI primers were the set used in a first-round RT-PCR of the TCR CDR3. TCRdb fed the multiplex PCR reads into MiXCR, producing one record per CDR3 protein. The data contain fewer than 900,000 distinct CDR3 sequences, around 17% of them singletons. Sequenced material: blood. The receptor set was obtained from a man younger than 30 with Graves' hyperthyroidism.

This clonotype was recorded at least ten times. This rearrangement joins TRBV28 to TRBJ2-1; D is undetermined. The V gene lost 2 bases and the J gene lost 0 bases, with 14 bases spanning the gap. CDR1 MDHEN and CDR2 SYDVKM come from the germline V gene. This CDR3 is built from 17 residues. In DNA, the CDR3 is TGTGCCAGCAGTTTAGCTCGTACGCAGTCCTCCTACAATGAGCAGTTCTTC. As protein: CASSLARTQSSYNEQFF.

At least ten counts were recorded for this clonotype. The chain links TRBV12-3 or TRBV12-4 to TRBJ2-7; the D is unclear. The length of the CDR3 is 13 residues. Trimming shortened V by 6 bases and J by 3 bases, and 12 bases separated the two germline ends. CDR3 protein: CASRPSQFYEQYF. The DNA of the CDR3 is TGTGCCAGCAGGCCCAGTCAGTTCTACGAGCAGTACTTC.

The chain carries TRBV5-4 and TRBJ2-7; 11 bases are shared with TRBD2. CDR1 and CDR2 (germline): SGHNT, YYREEE (reference sequence). The length of the CDR3 is 15 residues. V lost 2 bases, J lost 3 bases, and 4 bases stayed unmatched. This CDR3 is CASSFGGLAVYEQYF. The CDR3 coding sequence is TGTGCCAGCAGCTTCGGGGGACTAGCGGTCTACGAGCAGTACTTC.

The chain has TRBV7-8 and TRBJ2-3, with D unclear. The V end lost 2 bases, the J end lost 5 bases, and 14 bases lay between the germline ends. The length of the CDR3 is 15 residues. CDR1 and CDR2 from the germline V gene are SGHVS and FQNEAQ. The CDR3 coding sequence is TGTGCCAGCAGCTTAAGACACCTACTTAAAGATACGCAGTATTTT. Translating it yields CASSLRHLLKDTQYF.

In its sample, this clonotype was seen a few times. V gene TRBV5-1 combines with J gene TRBJ2-7; the D gene is possibly TRBD2 (6 bases). Trimming left V 1 base short and J 4 bases short, with 12 bases between. In germline, CDR1 is SGHRS, CDR2 YFSETQ. The CDR3 consists of 14 residues. The CDR3 loop reads CASSLFQGGYEQYF. The CDR3 coding sequence is TGCGCCAGCAGCTTGTTTCAGGGAGGATACGAGCAGTACTTC.

This clonotype was recorded a few times. The chain recombines TRBV7-9 with TRBJ2-3, with 9 bases aligning to TRBD1. Germline lookup yields CDR1 SEHNR and CDR2 FQNEAQ (reference sequence). This CDR3 region has 16 residues. With 4 bases clipped from V and 4 bases from J, the junction kept 9 bases outside the gene matches. The CDR3 region is CASSSIPGQGADTQYF. For the CDR3, the DNA is TGTGCCAGCAGCTCCATCCCGGGACAGGGAGCAGATACGCAGTATTTT.

This chain links TRBV20-1 with TRBJ2-7, with D possibly matching TRBD2 (5 bases). CDR3 length: 14 amino acids. The ends were cut back, 5 bases at V and 6 bases at J, with 20 bases in the middle. Looked up from germline, CDR1 is DFQATT and CDR2 is SNEGSKA (reference sequence). CDR3 region: CSAGRLKGRGEQYF. For the CDR3, the DNA is TGCAGTGCTGGCCGCCTGAAAGGTCGGGGCGAGCAGTACTTC.

This clonotype was seen at least ten times. The genes are TRBV7-2 and TRBJ2-1; D remains ambiguous. Germline CDR1 is SGHTA and CDR2 is FQGNSA. The CDR3 covers 12 residues. V lost 6 bases, J lost 6 bases, and 9 bases lay in between. The CDR3 nucleotides are TGTGCCAGCAGATATACTCCCAATGAGCAGTTCTTC. Amino acid sequence: CASRYTPNEQFF.

This clonotype has a count of ten or more. V usage is TRBV5-1 and J usage is TRBJ1-2, with D uncertain. The CDR3 sequence is 14 residues long. Trimming stripped 1 base from V and 5 bases from J, with 12 bases between. Germline CDR1 is SGHRS and CDR2 is YFSETQ. CDR3: CASSLSPAGYGYTF. CDR3 DNA: TGCGCCAGCAGCTTGAGCCCGGCGGGGTATGGCTACACCTTC.

This clonotype was detected only a few times. The chain has TRBV5-1 and TRBJ2-1; no definite D call. The CDR3 spans 12 residues. Germline loops: CDR1 SGHRS, CDR2 YFSETQ. V lost 4 bases, J lost 8 bases, and 10 bases lay in between. CDR3 DNA sequence: TGCGCCAGCAGCCACGAGTCCGATGAGCAGTTCTTC. Translation: CASSHESDEQFF.

On this clonotype: A much bigger clone sits one base away, suggesting this may be a read error. The chain uses TRBV25-1 and TRBJ2-5, with D hard to call. This CDR3 has 13 amino acids. CDR1 and CDR2 (germline): MGHDK, SYGVNS. V lost 2 bases to trimming and J lost 1 base, with 5 bases between them. In DNA, the CDR3 is TGTGCCAGCAGTGAAACCCCCCAAGAGACCCAGTACTTC. Translation gives CASSETPQETQYF.

The chain couples TRBV6-1 to TRBJ1-5; no clear D gene. Between the trimmed V and J ends, which lost 2 bases and 6 bases, there was a span of 17 bases. Germline V gene sequence: CDR1 MNHNS, CDR2 SASEGT. The CDR3 consists of 16 residues. The CDR3 sequence: CASSEISGLQTQPQHF. The CDR3 bases are TGTGCCAGCAGTGAAATCTCCGGGCTCCAGACTCAGCCCCAGCATTTT.

This clonotype appeared a few times. The CDR3 is CASGLVPSGSSTEAFF. Written as DNA, the CDR3 is TGTGCTAGTGGTTTGGTACCGTCAGGTAGTAGCACTGAAGCTTTCTTT. This sequence joins TRBV12-5 and TRBJ1-1; D is uncertain. Trimming removed 0 bases at V and 4 bases at J, with 15 bases between. This CDR3 region has 16 residues. Germline-derived CDR1 and CDR2 are LGHNT and FRNRAP.

This clonotype was seen a handful of times. The rearrangement uses TRBV7-9 and TRBJ2-4, with 11 bases lining up with TRBD1. The CDR3 totals 15 residues. V was clipped by 5 bases and J by 7 bases; unmatched bases: 7. The germline V gene encodes CDR1 SEHNR and CDR2 FQNEAQ (reference sequence). The CDR3 sequence: CASSPSGTGGNIQYF. In nucleotides, the CDR3 is TGTGCCAGCAGCCCATCCGGGACAGGGGGGAACATTCAGTACTTC.

Many counts were recorded for this clonotype. This chain uses TRBV6-2 or TRBV6-3 with TRBJ2-1; 10 bases line up with TRBD2. The CDR3 sequence is 14 residues long. The V and J ends lost 6 bases and 7 bases, in that order; junction bases with no gene match: 6. Per germline, CDR1 MNHEY and CDR2 SVGEGT. The CDR3 loop reads CASRRAGGLNEQFF. The DNA of the CDR3 is TGTGCCAGCAGACGAGCGGGAGGGCTGAATGAGCAGTTCTTC.

V gene TRBV5-1 combines with J gene TRBJ1-1, with D perhaps TRBD1 (5 bases). Trimming left V 2 bases short and J 7 bases short, with 24 bases between. The germline V gene has CDR1 SGHRS and CDR2 YFSETQ. The CDR3 has 17 residues. The CDR3: CASSFNPGHSLAYEAFF. The CDR3 DNA reads TGCGCCAGCAGCTTTAATCCAGGACACTCCCTGGCCTATGAAGCTTTCTTT.

V usage is TRBV12-3 or TRBV12-4 and J usage is TRBJ2-1; no clear D. The CDR3 totals 13 residues. With 9 bases removed from V and 5 bases from J, the gap between germline ends came to 14 bases. This chain's CDR3 is CASTGGNHNEQFF. The CDR3 region has the DNA TGTGCCAGTACGGGCGGTAACCACAATGAGCAGTTCTTC.